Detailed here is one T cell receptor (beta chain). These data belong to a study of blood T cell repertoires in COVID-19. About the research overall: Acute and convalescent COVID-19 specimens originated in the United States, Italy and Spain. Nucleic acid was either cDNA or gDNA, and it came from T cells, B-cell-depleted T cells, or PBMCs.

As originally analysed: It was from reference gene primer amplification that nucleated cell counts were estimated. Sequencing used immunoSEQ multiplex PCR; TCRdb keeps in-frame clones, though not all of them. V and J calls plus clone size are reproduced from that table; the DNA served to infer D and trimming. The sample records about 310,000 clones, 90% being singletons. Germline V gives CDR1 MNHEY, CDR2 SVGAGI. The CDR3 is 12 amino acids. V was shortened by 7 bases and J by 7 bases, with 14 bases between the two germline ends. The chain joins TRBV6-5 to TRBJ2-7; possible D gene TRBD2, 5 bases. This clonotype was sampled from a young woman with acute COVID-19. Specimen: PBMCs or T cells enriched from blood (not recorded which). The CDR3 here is CASMEVGSEQYF. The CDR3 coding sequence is TGTGCCAGCATGGAGGTGGGGTCGGAGCAGTACTTC.